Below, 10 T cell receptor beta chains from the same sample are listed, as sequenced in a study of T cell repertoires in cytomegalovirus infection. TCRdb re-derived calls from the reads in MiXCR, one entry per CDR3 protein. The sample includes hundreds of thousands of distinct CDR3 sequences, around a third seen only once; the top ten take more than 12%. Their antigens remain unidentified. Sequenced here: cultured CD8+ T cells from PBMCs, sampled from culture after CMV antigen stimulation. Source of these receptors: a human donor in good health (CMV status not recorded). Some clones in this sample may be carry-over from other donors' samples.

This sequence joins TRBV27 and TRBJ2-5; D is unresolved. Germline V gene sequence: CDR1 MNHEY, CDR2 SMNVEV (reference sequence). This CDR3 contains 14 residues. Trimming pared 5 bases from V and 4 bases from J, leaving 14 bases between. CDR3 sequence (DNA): TGTGCCAGCAGTCCCATAGTGGGTGGAGAGACCCAGTACTTC. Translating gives CASSPIVGGETQYF.

Here the CDR3 DNA reads TGCAGTGCTAGAGTTAGCGGGGGGGCTTTCTACGAGCAGTACTTC. Translated, it gives CSARVSGGAFYEQYF. This sequence joins TRBV20-1 and TRBJ2-7, with TRBD2 identical over 11 bases. CDR3 size: 15 residues. CDR1 and CDR2 from the germline V gene are DFQATT and SNEGSKA (reference sequence). V dropped 1 base and J dropped 3; count of bases not matched to a gene: 5.

The chain's CDR3 is CASSPLEGIQYF. The CDR3 coding sequence is TGTGCCAGCAGCCCCCTGGAAGGCATTCAGTACTTC. V usage is TRBV7-2 and J usage is TRBJ2-4; D unresolved. The germline V and J ends were trimmed by 5 bases and 9 bases, with 11 bases remaining between them. Per the germline V gene, CDR1 is SGHTA and CDR2 is FQGNSA. The CDR3 spans 12 residues.

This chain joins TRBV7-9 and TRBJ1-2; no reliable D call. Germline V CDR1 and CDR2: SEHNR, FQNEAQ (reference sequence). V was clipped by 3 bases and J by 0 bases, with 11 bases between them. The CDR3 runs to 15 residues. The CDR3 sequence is CASSFRTEANYGYTF. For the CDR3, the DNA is TGTGCCAGCAGCTTTCGGACGGAAGCTAACTATGGCTACACCTTC.

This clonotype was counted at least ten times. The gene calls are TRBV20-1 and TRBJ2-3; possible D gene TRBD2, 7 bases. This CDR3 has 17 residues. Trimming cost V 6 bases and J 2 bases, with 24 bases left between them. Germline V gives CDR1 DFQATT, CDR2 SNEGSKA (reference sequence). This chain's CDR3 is CSALLPTRGGITDTQYF. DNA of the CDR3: TGCAGTGCACTACTACCTACTCGCGGGGGCATCACAGATACGCAGTATTTT.

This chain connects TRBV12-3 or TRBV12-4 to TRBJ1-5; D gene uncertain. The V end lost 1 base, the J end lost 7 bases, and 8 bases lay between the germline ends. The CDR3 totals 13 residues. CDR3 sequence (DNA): TGTGCCAGCAGTTTAGGCAAGCTGCAGCCCCAGCATTTT. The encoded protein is CASSLGKLQPQHF.

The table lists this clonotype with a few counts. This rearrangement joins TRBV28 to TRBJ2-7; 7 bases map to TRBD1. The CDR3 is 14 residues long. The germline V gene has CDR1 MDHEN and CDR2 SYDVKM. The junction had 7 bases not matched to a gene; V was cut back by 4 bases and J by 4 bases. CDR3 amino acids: CASSSWTGAYEQYV. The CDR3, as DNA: TGTGCCAGCAGTTCGTGGACAGGAGCTTACGAGCAGTACGTC.

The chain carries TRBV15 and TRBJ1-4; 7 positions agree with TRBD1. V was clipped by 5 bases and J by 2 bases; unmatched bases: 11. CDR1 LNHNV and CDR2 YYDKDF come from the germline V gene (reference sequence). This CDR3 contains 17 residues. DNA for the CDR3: TGTGCCACCAGCGGTCTCCGGGACAGACAGACTAATGAAAAACTGTTTTTT. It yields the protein CATSGLRDRQTNEKLFF.

CDR3 amino acids: CASSSEGAGELFF. As DNA, the CDR3 is TGTGCCAGCAGCTCCGAGGGCGCCGGGGAGCTGTTTTTT. The V gene is TRBV7-2, the J gene TRBJ2-2; possibly TRBD2 for D (5 bases). The CDR3 loop spans 13 amino acids. CDR1 SGHTA and CDR2 FQGNSA come from the germline V gene. Trimming pared 4 bases from V and 6 bases from J, leaving 9 bases between. Full variable domain (outside the CDR3, taken from reference TRBV7-2 and TRBJ2-2): GAGVSQSPSNKVTEKGKDVELRCDPISGHTALYWYRQSLGQGLEFLIYFQGNSAPDKSGLPSDRFSAERTGGSVSTLTIQRTQQEDSAVYLCASSSEGAGELFFGEGSRLTVL.

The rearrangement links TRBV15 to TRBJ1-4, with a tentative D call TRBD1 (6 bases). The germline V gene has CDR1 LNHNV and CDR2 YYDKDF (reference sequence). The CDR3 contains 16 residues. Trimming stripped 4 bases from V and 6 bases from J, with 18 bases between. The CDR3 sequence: CATSTYRQGRDEKLFF. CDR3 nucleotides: TGTGCCACCAGCACTTACCGCCAGGGGCGGGATGAAAAACTGTTTTTT. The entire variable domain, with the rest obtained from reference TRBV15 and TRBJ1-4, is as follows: DAMVIQNPRYQVTQFGKPVTLSCSQTLNHNVMYWYQQKSSQAPKLLFHYYDKDFNNEADTPDNFQSRRPNTSFCFLDIRSPGLGDTAMYLCATSTYRQGRDEKLFFGSGTQLSVL.